The source of this T cell receptor beta chain is a study of CD8 T cells in ankylosing spondylitis. TCRdb processed the 5' RACE reads anew with MiXCR; each CDR3 protein has one entry. The table lists around 210,000 distinct CDR3 sequences, roughly 8% of them singletons. Study observations and caveats: Some of the motif variants had earlier been found in reactive arthritis patients' fluid and blood. Ankylosing spondylitis blood appeared to carry a characteristic TCR beta motif of roughly eight highly homologous variants. Disease-linked clones had a CD8+ phenotype and relatively low frequency in peripheral blood. Disease-linked clones reportedly showed significant enrichment in matched ankylosing spondylitis synovial fluid.

This clonotype was picked up many times. Antigen unknown. Trimming removed 0 bases from V and 0 bases from J, with 13 bases in between. The germline gives CDR1 SGDLS, CDR2 YYNGEE. This CDR3 contains 17 residues. This receptor was identified in a female donor with ankylosing spondylitis or in good health (not recorded which). The sequencing input was blood, either unsorted or a sorted T cell fraction (not recorded which). The genes are TRBV9 and TRBJ1-3, with D hard to call. The CDR3 DNA sequence: TGTGCCAGCAGCGTAGGGGTCGGACGGTACTCTGGAAACACCATATATTTT. It encodes CASSVGVGRYSGNTIYF.